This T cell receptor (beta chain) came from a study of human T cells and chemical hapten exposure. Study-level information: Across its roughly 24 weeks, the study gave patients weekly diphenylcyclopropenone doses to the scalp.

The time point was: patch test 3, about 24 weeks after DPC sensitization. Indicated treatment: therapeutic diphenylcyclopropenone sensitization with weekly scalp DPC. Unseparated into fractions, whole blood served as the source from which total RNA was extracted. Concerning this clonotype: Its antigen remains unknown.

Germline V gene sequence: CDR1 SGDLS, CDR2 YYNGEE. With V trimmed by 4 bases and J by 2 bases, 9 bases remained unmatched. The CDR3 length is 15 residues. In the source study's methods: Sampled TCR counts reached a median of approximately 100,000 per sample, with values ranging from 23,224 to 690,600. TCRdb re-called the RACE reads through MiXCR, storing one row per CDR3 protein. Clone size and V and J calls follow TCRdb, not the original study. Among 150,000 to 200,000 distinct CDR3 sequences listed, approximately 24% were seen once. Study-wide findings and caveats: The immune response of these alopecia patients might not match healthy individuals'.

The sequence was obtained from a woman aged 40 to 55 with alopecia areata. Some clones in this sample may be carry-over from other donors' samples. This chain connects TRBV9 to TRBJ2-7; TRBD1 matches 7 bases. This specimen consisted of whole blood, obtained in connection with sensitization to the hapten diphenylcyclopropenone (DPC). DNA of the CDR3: TGTGCCAGCAGCAAGACAGGGACCAGGCCCTACGAGCAGTACTTC. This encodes CASSKTGTRPYEQYF.